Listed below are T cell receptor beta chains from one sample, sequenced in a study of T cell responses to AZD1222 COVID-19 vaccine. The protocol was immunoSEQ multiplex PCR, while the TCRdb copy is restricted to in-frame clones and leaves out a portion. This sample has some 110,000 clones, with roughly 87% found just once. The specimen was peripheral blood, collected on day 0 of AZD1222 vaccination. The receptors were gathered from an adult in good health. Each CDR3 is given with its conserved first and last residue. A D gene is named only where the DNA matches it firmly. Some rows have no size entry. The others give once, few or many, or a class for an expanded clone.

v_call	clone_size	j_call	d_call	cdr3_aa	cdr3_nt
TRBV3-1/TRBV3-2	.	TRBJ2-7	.	CASGALRDREQYF	TGTGCCAGCGGGGCCCTTAGGGATAGGGAGCAGTACTTC
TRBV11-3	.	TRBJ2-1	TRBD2	CASSPTSGGYNEQFF	TGTGCCAGCAGCCCTACTAGCGGGGGATACAATGAGCAGTTCTTC
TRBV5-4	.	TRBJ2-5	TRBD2	CASSPGLAGGLQTQYF	TGTGCCAGCAGCCCGGGACTAGCGGGGGGGCTACAGACCCAGTACTTC
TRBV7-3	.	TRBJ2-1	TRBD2	CASSSSRTSNEQFF	TGTGCCAGCAGCTCTTCCCGGACTAGCAATGAGCAGTTCTTC
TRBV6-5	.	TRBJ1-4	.	CASTTGDATNEKLFF	TGTGCCAGCACGACGGGGGATGCAACTAATGAAAAACTGTTTTTT
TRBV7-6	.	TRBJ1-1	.	CASSPRGSNTEAFF	TGTGCCAGCAGCCCGAGAGGATCGAACACTGAAGCTTTCTTT
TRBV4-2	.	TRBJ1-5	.	CASSQFEGHQPQHF	TGTGCCAGCAGTCAATTTGAGGGCCATCAGCCCCAGCATTTT
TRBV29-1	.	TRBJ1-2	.	CSVDGYGYTF	TGCAGCGTTGACGGATATGGCTACACCTTC
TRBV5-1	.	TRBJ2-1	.	CASSLWGAGNNEQFF	TGCGCCAGCAGCTTGTGGGGCGCGGGGAACAATGAGCAGTTCTTC
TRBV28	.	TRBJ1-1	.	CASSLALNTEAFF	TGTGCCAGCAGTCTTGCACTGAACACTGAAGCTTTCTTT
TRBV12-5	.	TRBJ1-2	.	CASATDNYGYTF	TGTGCTAGTGCCACGGATAACTATGGCTACACCTTC
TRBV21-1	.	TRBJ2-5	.	CASSRTEEETQYF	TGTGCCAGCAGTCGGACAGAAGAAGAGACCCAGTACTTC
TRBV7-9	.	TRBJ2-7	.	CASSLVGGLEDEQYF	TGTGCCAGCAGCTTAGTTGGGGGGCTGGAAGACGAGCAGTACTTC
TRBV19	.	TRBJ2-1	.	CASRLGAGWDNEQFF	TGTGCCAGTAGACTCGGAGCGGGCTGGGACAATGAGCAGTTCTTC
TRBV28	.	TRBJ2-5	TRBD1	CASSSTGGAETQYF	TGTGCCAGCAGTTCGACAGGGGGCGCGGAGACCCAGTACTTC
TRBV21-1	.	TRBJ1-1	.	CASSKKGDIMNTEAFF	TGTGCCAGCAGCAAAAAAGGCGACATCATGAACACTGAAGCTTTCTTT
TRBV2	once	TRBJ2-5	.	CASRGELPGVETQYF	TGTGCCAGCAGGGGGGAGCTCCCGGGGGTAGAGACCCAGTACTTC
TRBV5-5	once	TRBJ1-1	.	CASSLVANTEAFF	TGTGCCAGCAGCTTGGTGGCGAACACTGAAGCTTTCTTT
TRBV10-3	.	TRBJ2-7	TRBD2	CAISGGTSGLSYEQYF	TGTGCCATCAGTGGGGGGACTAGCGGGCTCTCCTACGAGCAGTACTTC
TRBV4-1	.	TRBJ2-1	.	CASSLDRRVDEQFF	TGCGCCAGCAGCTTAGACCGCCGGGTCGATGAGCAGTTCTTC
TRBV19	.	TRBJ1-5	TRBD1	CASSTLQGVGQPQHF	TGTGCCAGTAGTACCCTACAGGGGGTGGGTCAGCCCCAGCATTTT
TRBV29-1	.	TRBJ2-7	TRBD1	CSVEDWAGGYEQYF	TGCAGCGTTGAAGATTGGGCAGGGGGCTACGAGCAGTACTTC
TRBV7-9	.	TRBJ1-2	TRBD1	CASSPTGGYGYTF	TGTGCCAGCAGCCCGACAGGGGGCTATGGCTACACCTTC
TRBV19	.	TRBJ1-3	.	CASSIGQARSGNTIYF	TGTGCCAGTAGTATTGGTCAGGCACGCTCTGGAAACACCATATATTTT
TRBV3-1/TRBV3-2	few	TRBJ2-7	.	CASSQGFTRWRDEQYF	TGTGCCAGCAGCCAAGGTTTCACTAGATGGAGAGACGAGCAGTACTTC
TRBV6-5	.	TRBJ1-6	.	CASTAFYNSPLHF	TGTGCCAGCACGGCGTTCTATAATTCACCCCTCCACTTT
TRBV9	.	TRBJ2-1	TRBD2	CASSVPKGTSGYNEQFF	TGTGCCAGCAGCGTACCGAAGGGGACTAGCGGTTACAATGAGCAGTTCTTC
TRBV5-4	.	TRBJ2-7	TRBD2	CASSGGLAGARLEQYF	TGTGCCAGCAGCGGGGGACTAGCGGGAGCCCGCCTCGAGCAGTACTTC
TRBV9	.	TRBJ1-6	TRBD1	CASSEQGTGGISPLHF	TGTGCCAGCAGCGAACAGGGGACAGGTGGTATTTCACCCCTCCACTTT
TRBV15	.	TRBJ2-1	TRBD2	CATSRDPQLAGRLNEQFF	TGTGCCACCAGCAGAGATCCTCAACTAGCGGGTCGCCTTAATGAGCAGTTCTTC
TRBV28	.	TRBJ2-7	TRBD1	CASHTFGTGAYEQYF	TGTGCCAGCCATACCTTCGGGACAGGGGCCTACGAGCAGTACTTC
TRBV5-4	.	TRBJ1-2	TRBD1	CASSIPGQGAKNGYTF	TGTGCCAGCAGCATACCGGGACAGGGGGCGAAGAATGGCTACACCTTC
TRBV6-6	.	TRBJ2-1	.	CASSYRDNEQFF	TGTGCCAGCAGTTATAGGGACAATGAGCAGTTCTTC
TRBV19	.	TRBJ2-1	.	CASTIDSYQSNEQFF	TGTGCCAGTACCATAGACAGCTATCAATCAAATGAGCAGTTCTTC
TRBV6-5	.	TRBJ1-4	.	CASSPVRDEKLFF	TGTGCCAGCAGCCCCGTCAGGGATGAAAAACTGTTTTTT
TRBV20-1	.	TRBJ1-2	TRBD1	CSAATGDGYTF	TGCAGTGCCGCCACAGGGGACGGCTACACCTTC
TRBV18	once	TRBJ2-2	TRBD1	CASSPMDQGASPGTGELFF	TGTGCCAGCTCACCAATGGATCAGGGGGCCTCCCCGGGCACCGGGGAGCTGTTTTTT
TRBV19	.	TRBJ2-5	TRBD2	CASSSWGGKGETQYF	TGTGCCAGTAGTAGTTGGGGGGGTAAGGGAGAGACCCAGTACTTC
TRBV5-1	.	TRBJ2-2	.	CASTTQRANGELFF	TGCGCCAGCACCACTCAGAGGGCAAACGGGGAGCTGTTTTTT
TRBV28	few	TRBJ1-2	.	CASSLSAGTHGYTF	TGTGCCAGCAGTTTGTCGGCAGGAACCCATGGCTACACCTTC
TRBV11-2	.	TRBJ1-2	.	CASSLPDGGYTF	TGTGCCAGCAGCTTACCCGACGGCGGCTACACCTTC